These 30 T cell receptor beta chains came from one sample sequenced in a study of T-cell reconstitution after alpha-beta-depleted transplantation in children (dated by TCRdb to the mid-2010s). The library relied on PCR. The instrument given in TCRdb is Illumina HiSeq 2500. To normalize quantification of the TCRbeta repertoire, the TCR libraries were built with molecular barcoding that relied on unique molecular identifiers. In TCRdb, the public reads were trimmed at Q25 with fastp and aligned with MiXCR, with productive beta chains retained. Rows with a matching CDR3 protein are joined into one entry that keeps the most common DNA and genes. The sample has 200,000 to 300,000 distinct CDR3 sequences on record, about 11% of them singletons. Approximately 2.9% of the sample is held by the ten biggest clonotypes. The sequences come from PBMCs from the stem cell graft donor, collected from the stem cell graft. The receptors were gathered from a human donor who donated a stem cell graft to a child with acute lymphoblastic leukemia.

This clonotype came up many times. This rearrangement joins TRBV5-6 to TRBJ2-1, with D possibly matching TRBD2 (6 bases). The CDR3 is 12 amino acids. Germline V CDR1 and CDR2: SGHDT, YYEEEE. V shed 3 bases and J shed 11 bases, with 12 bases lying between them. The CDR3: CASSWGERKQFF. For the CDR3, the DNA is TGTGCCAGCAGCTGGGGGGAGCGGAAGCAGTTCTTC.

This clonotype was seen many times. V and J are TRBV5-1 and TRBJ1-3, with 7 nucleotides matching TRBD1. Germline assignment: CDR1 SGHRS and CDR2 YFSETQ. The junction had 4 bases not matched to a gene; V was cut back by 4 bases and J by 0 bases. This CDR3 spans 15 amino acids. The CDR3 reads CASSVGTASGNTIYF. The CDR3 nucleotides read TGCGCCAGCAGCGTAGGGACAGCCTCTGGAAACACCATATATTTT. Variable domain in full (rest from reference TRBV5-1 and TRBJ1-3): KAGVTQTPRYLIKTRGQQVTLSCSPISGHRSVSWYQQTPGQGLQFLFEYFSETQRNKGNFPGRFSGRQFSNSRSEMNVSTLELGDSALYLCASSVGTASGNTIYFGEGSWLTVV.

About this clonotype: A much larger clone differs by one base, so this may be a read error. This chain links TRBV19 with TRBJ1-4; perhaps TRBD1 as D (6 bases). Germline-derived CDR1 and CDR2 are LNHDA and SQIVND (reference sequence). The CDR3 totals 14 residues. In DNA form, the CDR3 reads TGTGCCAGTACCTGGGGGCCTCCTAATGAAAACCTGTTTTTT. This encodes CASTWGPPNENLFF.

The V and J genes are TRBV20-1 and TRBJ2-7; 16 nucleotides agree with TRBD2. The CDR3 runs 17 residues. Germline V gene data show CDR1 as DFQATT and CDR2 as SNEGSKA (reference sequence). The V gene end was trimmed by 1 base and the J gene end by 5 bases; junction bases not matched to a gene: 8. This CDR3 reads CSARGPGTSGGADEQYF. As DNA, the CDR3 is TGCAGTGCTAGAGGTCCCGGGACTAGCGGGGGGGCGGACGAGCAGTACTTC.

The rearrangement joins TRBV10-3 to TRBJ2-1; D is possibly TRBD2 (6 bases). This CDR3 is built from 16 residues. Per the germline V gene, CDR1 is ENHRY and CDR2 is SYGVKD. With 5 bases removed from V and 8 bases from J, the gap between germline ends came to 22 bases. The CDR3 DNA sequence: TGTGCCATCAGTCAAGGCACGGGAGCCCCTCTCCATGAGCAGTTCTTC. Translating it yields CAISQGTGAPLHEQFF.

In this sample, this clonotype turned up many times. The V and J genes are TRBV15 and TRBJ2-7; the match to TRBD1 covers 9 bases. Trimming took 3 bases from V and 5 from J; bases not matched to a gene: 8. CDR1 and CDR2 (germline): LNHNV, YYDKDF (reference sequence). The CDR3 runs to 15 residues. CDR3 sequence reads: CATSSGTGRTHEQYF. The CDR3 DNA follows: TGTGCCACCAGCAGCGGGACAGGGCGAACCCACGAGCAGTACTTC.

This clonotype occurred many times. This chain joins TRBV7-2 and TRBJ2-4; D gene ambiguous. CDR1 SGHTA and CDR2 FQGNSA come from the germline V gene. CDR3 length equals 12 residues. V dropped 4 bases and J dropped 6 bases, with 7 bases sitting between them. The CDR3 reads CASSSMGNIQYF. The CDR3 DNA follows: TGTGCCAGCAGCTCAATGGGAAACATTCAGTACTTC.

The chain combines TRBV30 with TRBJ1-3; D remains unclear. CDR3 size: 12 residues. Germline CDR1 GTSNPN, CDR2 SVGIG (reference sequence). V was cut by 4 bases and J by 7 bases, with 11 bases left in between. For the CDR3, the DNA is TGTGCCTGGACCCTCGGTCCTAACACCATATATTTT. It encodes CAWTLGPNTIYF.

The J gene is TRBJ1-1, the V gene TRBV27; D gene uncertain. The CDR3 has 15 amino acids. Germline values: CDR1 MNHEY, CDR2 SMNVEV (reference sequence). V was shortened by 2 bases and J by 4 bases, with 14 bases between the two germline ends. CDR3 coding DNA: TGTGCCAGCAGTTTAAGGAGGAAATTTGGCACTGAAGCTTTCTTT. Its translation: CASSLRRKFGTEAFF.

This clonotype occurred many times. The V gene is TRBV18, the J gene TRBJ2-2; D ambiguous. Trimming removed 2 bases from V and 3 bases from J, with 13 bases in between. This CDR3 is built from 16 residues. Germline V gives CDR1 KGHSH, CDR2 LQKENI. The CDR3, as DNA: TGTGCCAGCTCACCATACCAGGTCGAAGACACCGGGGAGCTGTTTTTT. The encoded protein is CASSPYQVEDTGELFF.

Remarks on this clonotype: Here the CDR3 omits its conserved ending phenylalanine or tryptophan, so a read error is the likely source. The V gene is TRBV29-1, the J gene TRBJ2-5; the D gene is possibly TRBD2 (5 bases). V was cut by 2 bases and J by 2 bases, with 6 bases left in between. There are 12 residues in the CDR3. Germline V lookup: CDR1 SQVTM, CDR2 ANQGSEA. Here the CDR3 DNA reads TGCAGCGTTGAAAGAGGGCAAGAGACCCAGTACTTG. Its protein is CSVERGQETQYL.

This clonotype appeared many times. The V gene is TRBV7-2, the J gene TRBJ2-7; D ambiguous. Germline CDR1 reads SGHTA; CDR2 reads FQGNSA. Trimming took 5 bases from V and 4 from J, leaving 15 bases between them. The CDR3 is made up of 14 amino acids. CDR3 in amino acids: CASSLAYGNYEQYF. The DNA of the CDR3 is TGTGCCAGCAGCCTGGCTTATGGGAATTACGAGCAGTACTTC.

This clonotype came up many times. CDR3 coding DNA: TGTGCCAGCAGTTTAGGACTGGAGCAGTTCTTC. This sequence encodes CASSLGLEQFF. J is TRBJ2-1 and V is TRBV27; D is possibly TRBD2 (5 bases). Looked up from germline, CDR1 is MNHEY and CDR2 is SMNVEV (reference sequence). The V end was cut by 2 bases, the J end by 10 bases, with 6 bases between. The CDR3 is made up of 11 amino acids.

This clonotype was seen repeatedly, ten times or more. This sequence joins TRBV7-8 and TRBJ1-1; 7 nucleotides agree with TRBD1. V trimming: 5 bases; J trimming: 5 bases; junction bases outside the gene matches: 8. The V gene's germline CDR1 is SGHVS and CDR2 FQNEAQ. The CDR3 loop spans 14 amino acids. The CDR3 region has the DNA TGTGCCAGCAGCGCCGGGACAGCCATTACTGAAGCTTTCTTT. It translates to CASSAGTAITEAFF.

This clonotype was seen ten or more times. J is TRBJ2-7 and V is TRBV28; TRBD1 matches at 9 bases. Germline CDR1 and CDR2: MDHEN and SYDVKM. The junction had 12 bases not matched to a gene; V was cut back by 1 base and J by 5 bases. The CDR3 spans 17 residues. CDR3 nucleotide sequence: TGTGCCAGCAGTTTATCACCATACGGGACAGGGATCCACGAGCAGTACTTC. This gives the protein CASSLSPYGTGIHEQYF.

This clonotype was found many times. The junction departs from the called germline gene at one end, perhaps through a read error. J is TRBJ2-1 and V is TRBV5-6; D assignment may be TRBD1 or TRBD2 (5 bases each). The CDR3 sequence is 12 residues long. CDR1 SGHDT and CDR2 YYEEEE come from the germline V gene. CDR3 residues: CASRLGVGEQFF. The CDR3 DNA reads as TGTGCCAGCAGGTTGGGGGTAGGTGAGCAGTTCTTC.

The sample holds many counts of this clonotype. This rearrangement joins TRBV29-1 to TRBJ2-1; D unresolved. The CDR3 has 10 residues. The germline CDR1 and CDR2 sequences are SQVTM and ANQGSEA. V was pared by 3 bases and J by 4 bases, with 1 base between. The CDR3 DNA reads TGCAGCGTTGATTACAATGAGCAGTTCTTC. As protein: CSVDYNEQFF.

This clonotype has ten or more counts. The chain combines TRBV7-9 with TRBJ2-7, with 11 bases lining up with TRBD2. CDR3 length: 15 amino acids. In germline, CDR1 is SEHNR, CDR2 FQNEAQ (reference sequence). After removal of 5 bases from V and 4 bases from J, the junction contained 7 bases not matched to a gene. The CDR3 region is CASSPETSGIYEQYF. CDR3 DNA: TGTGCCAGCAGCCCAGAGACTAGCGGGATTTACGAGCAGTACTTC.

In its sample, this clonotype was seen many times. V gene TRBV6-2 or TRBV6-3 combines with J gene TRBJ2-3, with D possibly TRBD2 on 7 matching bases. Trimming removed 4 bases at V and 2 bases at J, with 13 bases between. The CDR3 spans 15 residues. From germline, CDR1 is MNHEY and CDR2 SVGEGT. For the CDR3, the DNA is TGTGCCAGCAGTTCGGGGGGCCCCCACACAGATACGCAGTATTTT. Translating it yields CASSSGGPHTDTQYF.

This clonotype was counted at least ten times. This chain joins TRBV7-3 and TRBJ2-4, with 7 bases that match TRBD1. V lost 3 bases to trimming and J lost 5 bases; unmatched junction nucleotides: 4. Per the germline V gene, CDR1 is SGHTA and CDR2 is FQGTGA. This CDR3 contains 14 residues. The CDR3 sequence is CASSLGDSENIQYF. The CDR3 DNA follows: TGTGCCAGCAGCTTGGGGGACAGTGAAAACATTCAGTACTTC.

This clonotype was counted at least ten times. The CDR3 DNA reads as TGTGCCAGCACCCCGGGACTCGCGAACACCGGGGAGCTGTTTTTT. This encodes CASTPGLANTGELFF. The chain recombines TRBV7-9 with TRBJ2-2, with D tentatively TRBD2 (6 bases). Trimming removed 7 bases at V and 0 bases at J, with 12 bases between. The germline V gene has CDR1 SEHNR and CDR2 FQNEAQ (reference sequence). The CDR3 has 15 residues.

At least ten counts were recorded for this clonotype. DNA for the CDR3: TGCAGTGCTAGGGGACAGATAGGGGTAGAGACCCAGTACTTC. The encoded protein is CSARGQIGVETQYF. The rearrangement joins TRBV20-1 to TRBJ2-5; 7 positions match TRBD1. Germline assignment: CDR1 DFQATT and CDR2 SNEGSKA (reference sequence). Losses at the gene ends were 3 bases for V and 4 bases for J; bases not matched to a gene: 8. The CDR3 covers 14 residues.

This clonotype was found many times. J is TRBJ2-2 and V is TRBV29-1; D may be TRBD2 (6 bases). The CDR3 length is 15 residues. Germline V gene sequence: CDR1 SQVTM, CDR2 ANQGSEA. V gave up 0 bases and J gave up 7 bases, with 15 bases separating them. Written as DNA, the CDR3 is TGCAGCGTTGAAGATTCGCGGGATGCGCGCGGGGAGCTGTTTTTT. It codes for CSVEDSRDARGELFF.

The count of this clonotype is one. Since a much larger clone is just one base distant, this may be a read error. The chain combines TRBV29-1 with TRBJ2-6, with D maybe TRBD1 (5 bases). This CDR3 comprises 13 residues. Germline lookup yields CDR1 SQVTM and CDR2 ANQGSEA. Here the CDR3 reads CSVGGPGANGLTF. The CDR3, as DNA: TGCAGCGTTGGGGGCCCTGGGGCCAACGGCCTGACTTTC.

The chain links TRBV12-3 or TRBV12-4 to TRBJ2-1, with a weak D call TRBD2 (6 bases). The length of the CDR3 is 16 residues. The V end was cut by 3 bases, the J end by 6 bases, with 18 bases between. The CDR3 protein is CASSFRGKSALNEQFF. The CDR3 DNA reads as TGTGCCAGCAGTTTCCGGGGGAAGTCCGCCCTCAATGAGCAGTTCTTC.

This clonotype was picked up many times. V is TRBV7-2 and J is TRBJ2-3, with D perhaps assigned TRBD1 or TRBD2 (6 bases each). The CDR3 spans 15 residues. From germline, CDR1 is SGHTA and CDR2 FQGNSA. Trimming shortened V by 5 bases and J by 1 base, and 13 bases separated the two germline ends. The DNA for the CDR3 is TGTGCCAGCAGCCGAGTGGGGGGCCGCACAGATACGCAGTATTTT. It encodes CASSRVGGRTDTQYF. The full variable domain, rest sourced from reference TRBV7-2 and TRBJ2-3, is GAGVSQSPSNKVTEKGKDVELRCDPISGHTALYWYRQSLGQGLEFLIYFQGNSAPDKSGLPSDRFSAERTGGSVSTLTIQRTQQEDSAVYLCASSRVGGRTDTQYFGPGTRLTVL.

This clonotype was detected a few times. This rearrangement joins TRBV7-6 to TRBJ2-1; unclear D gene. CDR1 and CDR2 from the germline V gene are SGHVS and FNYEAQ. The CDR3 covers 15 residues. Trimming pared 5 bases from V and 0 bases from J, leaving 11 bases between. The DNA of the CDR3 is TGTGCCAGCAGCAACCCACTAACCTCCTACAATGAGCAGTTCTTC. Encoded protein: CASSNPLTSYNEQFF.

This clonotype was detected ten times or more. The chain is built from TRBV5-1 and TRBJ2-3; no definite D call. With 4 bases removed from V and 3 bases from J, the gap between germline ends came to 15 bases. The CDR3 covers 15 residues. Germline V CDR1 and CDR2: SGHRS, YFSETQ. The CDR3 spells CASSISTLGTDTQYF. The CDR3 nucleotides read TGCGCCAGCAGCATTAGTACTCTAGGGACAGATACGCAGTATTTT.

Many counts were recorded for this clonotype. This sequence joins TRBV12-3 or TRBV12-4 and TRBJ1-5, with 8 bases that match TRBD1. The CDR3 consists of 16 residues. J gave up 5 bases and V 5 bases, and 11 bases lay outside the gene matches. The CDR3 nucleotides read TGTGCCAGCAGTGAGCTTGGGACAGGAGTGGATCAGCCCCAGCATTTT. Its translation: CASSELGTGVDQPQHF.

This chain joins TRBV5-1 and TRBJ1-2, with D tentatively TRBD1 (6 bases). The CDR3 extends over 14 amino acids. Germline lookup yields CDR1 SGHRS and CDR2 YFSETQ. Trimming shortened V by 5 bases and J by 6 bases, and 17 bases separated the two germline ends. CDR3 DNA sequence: TGCGCCAGCAGTTCGAGAGGGGGGCTGGATGGCTACACCTTC. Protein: CASSSRGGLDGYTF.